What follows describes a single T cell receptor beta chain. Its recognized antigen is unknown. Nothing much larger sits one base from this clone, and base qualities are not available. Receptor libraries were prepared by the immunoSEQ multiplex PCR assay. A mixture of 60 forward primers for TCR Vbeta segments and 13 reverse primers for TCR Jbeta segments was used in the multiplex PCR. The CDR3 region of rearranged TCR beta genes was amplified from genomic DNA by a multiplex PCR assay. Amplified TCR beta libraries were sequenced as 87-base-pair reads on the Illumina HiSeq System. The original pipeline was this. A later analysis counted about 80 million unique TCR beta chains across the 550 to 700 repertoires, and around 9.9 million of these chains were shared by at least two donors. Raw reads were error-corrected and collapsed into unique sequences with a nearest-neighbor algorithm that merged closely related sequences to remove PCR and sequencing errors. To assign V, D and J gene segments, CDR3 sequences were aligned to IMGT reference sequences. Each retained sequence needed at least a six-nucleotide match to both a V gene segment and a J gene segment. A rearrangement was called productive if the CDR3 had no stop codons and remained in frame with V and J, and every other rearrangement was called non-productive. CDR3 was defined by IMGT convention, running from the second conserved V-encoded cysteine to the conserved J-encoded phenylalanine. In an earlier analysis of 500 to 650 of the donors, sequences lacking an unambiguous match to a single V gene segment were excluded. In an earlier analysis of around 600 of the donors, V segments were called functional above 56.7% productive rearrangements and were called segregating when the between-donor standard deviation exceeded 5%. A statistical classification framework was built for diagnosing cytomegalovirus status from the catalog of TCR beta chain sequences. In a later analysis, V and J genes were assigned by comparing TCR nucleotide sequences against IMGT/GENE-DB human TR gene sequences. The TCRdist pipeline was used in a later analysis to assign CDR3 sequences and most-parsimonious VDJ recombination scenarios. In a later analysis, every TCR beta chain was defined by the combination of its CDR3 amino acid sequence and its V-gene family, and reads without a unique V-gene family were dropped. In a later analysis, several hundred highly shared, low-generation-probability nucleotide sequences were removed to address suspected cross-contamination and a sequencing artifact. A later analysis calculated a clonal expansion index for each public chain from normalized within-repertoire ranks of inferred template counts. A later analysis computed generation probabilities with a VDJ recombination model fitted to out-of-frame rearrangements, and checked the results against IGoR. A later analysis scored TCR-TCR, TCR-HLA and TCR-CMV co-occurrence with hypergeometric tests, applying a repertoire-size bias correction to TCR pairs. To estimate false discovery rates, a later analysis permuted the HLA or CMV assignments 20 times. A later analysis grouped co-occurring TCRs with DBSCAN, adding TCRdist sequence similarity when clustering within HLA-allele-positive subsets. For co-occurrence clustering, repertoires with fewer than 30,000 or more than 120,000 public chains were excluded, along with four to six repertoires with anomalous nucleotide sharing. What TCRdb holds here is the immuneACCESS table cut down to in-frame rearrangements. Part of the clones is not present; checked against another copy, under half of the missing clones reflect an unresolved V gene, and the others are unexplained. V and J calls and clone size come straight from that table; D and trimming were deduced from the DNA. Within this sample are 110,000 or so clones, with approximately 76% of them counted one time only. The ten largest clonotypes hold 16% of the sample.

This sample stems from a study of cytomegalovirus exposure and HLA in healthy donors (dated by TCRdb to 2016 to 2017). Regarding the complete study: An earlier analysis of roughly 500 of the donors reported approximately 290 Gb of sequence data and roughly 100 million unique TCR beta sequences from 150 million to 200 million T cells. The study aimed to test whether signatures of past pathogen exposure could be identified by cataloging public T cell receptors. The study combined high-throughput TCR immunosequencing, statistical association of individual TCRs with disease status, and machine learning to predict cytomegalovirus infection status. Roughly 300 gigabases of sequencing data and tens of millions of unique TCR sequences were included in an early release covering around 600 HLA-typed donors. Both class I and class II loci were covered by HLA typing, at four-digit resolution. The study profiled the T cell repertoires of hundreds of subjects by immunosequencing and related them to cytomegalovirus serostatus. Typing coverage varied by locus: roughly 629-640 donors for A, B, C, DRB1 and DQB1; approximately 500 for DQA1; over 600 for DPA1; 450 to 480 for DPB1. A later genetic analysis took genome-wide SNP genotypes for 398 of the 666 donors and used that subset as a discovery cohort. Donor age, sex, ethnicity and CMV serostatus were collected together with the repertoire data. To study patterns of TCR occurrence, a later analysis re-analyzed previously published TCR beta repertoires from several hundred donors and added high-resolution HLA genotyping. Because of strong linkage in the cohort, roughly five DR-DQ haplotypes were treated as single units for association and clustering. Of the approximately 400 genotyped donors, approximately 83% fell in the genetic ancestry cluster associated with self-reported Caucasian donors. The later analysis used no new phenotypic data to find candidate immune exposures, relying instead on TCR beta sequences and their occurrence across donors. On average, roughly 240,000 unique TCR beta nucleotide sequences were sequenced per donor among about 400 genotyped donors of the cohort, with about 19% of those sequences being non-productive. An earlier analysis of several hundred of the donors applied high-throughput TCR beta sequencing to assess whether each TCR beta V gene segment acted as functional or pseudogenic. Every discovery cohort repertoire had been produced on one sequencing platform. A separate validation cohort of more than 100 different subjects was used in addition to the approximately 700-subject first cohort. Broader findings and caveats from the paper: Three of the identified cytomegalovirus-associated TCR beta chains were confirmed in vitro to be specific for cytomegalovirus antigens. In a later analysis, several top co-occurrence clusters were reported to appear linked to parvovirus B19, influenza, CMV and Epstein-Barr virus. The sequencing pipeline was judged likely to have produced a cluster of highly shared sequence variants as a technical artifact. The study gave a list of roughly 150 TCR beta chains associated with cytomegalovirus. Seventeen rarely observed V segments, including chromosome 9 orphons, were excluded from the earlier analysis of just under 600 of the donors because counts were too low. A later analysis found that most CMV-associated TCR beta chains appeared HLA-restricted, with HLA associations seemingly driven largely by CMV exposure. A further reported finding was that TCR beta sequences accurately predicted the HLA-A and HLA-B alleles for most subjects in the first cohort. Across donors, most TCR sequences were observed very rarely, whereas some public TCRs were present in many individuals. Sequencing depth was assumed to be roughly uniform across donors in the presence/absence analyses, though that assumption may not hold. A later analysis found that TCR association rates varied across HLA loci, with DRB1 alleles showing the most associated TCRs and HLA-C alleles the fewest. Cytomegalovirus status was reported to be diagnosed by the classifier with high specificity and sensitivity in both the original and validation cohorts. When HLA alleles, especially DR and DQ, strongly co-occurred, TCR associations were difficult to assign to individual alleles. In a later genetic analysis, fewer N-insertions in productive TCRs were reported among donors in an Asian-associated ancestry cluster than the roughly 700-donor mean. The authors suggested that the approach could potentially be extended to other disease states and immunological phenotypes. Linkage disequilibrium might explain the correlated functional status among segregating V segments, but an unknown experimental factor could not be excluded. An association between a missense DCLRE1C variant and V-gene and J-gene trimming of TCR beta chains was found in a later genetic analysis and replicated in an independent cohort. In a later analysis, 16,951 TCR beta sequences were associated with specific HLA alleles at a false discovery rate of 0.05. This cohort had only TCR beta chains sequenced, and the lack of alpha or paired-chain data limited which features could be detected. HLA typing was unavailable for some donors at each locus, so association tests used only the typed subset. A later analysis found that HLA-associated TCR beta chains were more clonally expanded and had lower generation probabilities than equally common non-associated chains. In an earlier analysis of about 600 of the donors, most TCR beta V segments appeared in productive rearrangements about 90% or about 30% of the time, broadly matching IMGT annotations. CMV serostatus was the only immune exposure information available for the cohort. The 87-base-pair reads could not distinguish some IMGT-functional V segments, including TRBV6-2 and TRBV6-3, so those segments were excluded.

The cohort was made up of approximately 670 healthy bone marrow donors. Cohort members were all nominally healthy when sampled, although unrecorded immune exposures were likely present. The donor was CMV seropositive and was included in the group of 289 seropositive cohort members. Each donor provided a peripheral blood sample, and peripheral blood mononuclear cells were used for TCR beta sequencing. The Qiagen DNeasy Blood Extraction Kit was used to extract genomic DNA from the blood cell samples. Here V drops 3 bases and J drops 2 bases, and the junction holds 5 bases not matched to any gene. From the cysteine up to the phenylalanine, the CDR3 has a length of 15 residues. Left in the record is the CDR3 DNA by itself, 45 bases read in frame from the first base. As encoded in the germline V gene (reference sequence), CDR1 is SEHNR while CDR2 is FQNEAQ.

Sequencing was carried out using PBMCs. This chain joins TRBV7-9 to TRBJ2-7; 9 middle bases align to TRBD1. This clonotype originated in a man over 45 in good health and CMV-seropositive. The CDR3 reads CASSLGTGKTYEQYF. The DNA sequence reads TGTGCCAGCAGCTTGGGGACAGGGAAAACCTACGAGCAGTACTTC.